This TCR beta chain was observed in a study of T cells after yellow fever vaccination. Study observations and caveats: A large majority of primary-vaccination clones showed up again after the booster (approximately 95% CD4, around 90% CD8). One caveat is that FACS-sorted repertoires could contain abundant clonotypes contaminating from the bulk population.

5'RACE template switching produced TCR cDNA carrying a universal primer site and UMIs. TCRdb used MiXCR to reprocess the 5' RACE reads, holding one entry per CDR3 protein. The sample has more than 350,000 distinct CDR3 sequences, around 10% seen once. As for this clonotype: The antigen remains unidentified.

The germline V gene has CDR1 MGHRA and CDR2 YSYEKL. The CDR3 has 15 amino acids. Trimming at V came to 5 bases and at J to 9 bases, leaving 10 bases not matched to a gene. The rearrangement joins TRBV4-1 to TRBJ1-6, with 7 nucleotides matching TRBD1. The source is a man aged 18-30 years who received the YFV17D yellow fever vaccine. Here the sequenced sample was PBMCs, taken on the day of the first yellow fever vaccination. The CDR3 DNA sequence: TGCGCCAGCAGCGGGACCCGACAGGGTCCTTCACCCCTCCACTTT. The encoded protein is CASSGTRQGPSPLHF.